Sequencing of this T cell receptor beta chain was carried out in a study of cytomegalovirus exposure and HLA in healthy donors. Study-wide results and limits: High sensitivity and specificity were reportedly achieved when the classifier diagnosed cytomegalovirus status. Later on, an analysis found that several of the most significant clusters appeared to be linked to common viral pathogens, which included parvovirus B19.

The PCR contained 60 Vbeta and 13 Jbeta primers. TCRdb keeps only in-frame clones here, not all; method: immunoSEQ multiplex PCR. This table has over 90,000 clones, 70% to 80% appearing once. In the case of this clone: Its antigen is unidentified.

The CDR3 is 15 residues long. Per germline, CDR1 SEHNR and CDR2 FQNEAQ (reference sequence). After removal of 7 bases from V and 5 bases from J, the junction contained 7 bases not matched to a gene. The V call is TRBV7-9, the J call TRBJ2-2, with 10 positions matching TRBD1. The TCR was taken from a male donor in good health and CMV-seropositive. The sequenced sample consisted of PBMCs. The DNA of the CDR3 is TGTGCCAGCACGACCGGGACAGGGGTGACCGGGGAGCTGTTTTTT. Its protein product is CASTTGTGVTGELFF.